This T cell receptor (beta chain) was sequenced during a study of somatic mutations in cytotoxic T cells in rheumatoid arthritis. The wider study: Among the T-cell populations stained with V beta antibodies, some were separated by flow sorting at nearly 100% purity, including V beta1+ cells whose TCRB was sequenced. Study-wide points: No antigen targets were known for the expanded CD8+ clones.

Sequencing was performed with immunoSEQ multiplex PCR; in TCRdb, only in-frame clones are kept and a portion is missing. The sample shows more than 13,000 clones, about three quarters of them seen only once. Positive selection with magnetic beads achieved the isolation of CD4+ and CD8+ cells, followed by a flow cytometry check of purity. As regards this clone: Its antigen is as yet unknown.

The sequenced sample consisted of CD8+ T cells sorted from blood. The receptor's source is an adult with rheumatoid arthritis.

CDR3 residues: CAISTSTSTDTQYF. In nucleotides, the CDR3 is TGTGCCATCTCGACCTCCACTAGCACAGATACGCAGTATTTT. The gene calls are TRBV2 and TRBJ2-3; D not certain. CDR3 length equals 14 residues. CDR1 is SNHLY, CDR2 FYNNEI, per germline. V lost 10 bases and J lost 0, with 14 bases in between. Looking up the rest from reference TRBV2 and TRBJ2-3 gives the full variable domain: EPEVTQTPSHQVTQMGQEVILRCVPISNHLYFYWYRQILGQKVEFLVSFYNNEISEKSEIFDDQFSVERPDGSNFTLKIRSTKLEDSAMYFCAISTSTSTDTQYFGPGTRLTVL.